Below, 13 T cell receptor beta chains from the same sample are listed, as sequenced in a study of CD8 T cells in ankylosing spondylitis. One entry per CDR3 protein, called by TCRdb with MiXCR from the 5' RACE reads. There are some 140,000 distinct CDR3 sequences in the sample; approximately 9.2% occur only once, and approximately 6.8% lies in the top ten. The sample taken for sequencing was synovial fluid, either unsorted or a sorted T cell fraction (not recorded which). Every receptor here comes from a male donor with ankylosing spondylitis.

This clonotype was seen at least ten times. The chain combines TRBV5-4 with TRBJ1-1; 12 nucleotides match TRBD1. Germline-derived CDR1 and CDR2 are SGHNT and YYREEE (reference sequence). The CDR3 contains 16 residues. After removal of 9 bases from V and 2 bases from J, the junction contained 11 bases not matched to a gene. The CDR3 loop is CATAGTGGWDNTEAFF. The CDR3 coding sequence is TGTGCCACGGCCGGGACAGGGGGCTGGGATAACACTGAAGCTTTCTTT.

This clonotype ranks as medium-sized. The chain has TRBV6-2 or TRBV6-3 and TRBJ1-5; D is unresolved. CDR1 and CDR2 from the germline V gene are MNHEY and SVGEGT. Between the trimmed V and J ends, which lost 5 bases and 4 bases, there was a span of 9 bases. CDR3 length equals 13 residues. The CDR3 loop reads CASSDPGNQPQHF. The CDR3 DNA reads TGTGCCAGCAGTGACCCCGGGAATCAGCCCCAGCATTTT.

This clonotype was seen only a few times. The rearrangement uses TRBV28 and TRBJ2-5, with D perhaps being TRBD1 or TRBD2 (5 bases each). Trimming removed 4 bases at V and 5 bases at J, with 11 bases between. This CDR3 region has 13 residues. Germline CDR1 MDHEN, CDR2 SYDVKM. CDR3 in DNA: TGTGCCAGCAGTTCTGGGGGTTGGGAGACCCAGTACTTC. The encoded protein is CASSSGGWETQYF.

This clonotype was picked up many times. The V gene is TRBV7-8, the J gene TRBJ2-1; 8 bases are shared with TRBD2. This CDR3 spans 16 amino acids. Germline values: CDR1 SGHVS, CDR2 FQNEAQ. V lost 1 base and J lost 4; bases outside the gene matches: 6. The CDR3 nucleotides read TGTGCCAGCAGCTTAGTCGGGGGGGCGGGGTACAATGAGCAGTTCTTC. It encodes CASSLVGGAGYNEQFF.

V and J are TRBV20-1 and TRBJ1-2; no reliable D call. V dropped 6 bases and J dropped 0 bases, with 17 bases sitting between them. The CDR3 is 15 residues long. Germline CDR1 and CDR2: DFQATT and SNEGSKA (reference sequence). CDR3 sequence reads: CSAARRRTANYGYTF. In DNA form, the CDR3 reads TGCAGTGCCGCGAGGAGGAGAACAGCTAACTATGGCTACACCTTC.

In this sample, this clonotype turned up many times. The V and J genes are TRBV7-2 and TRBJ2-3; D remains ambiguous. The CDR3 extends over 12 amino acids. The germline V gene has CDR1 SGHTA and CDR2 FQGNSA. V lost 6 bases and J lost 6, with 10 bases in between. For the CDR3, the DNA is TGTGCCAGCAGAACAAGCTCGGATACGCAGTATTTT. Translating it yields CASRTSSDTQYF.

A few counts support this clonotype. The CDR3: CASSFAGVADTQYF. The CDR3 DNA is TGTGCCAGCAGCTTTGCGGGAGTGGCAGATACGCAGTATTTT. V gene TRBV5-4 combines with J gene TRBJ2-3; TRBD2 matches 7 bases. The CDR3 runs to 14 residues. J gave up 4 bases and V 2 bases, and 4 bases lay outside the gene matches. The germline CDR1 and CDR2 sequences are SGHNT and YYREEE (reference sequence).

This clonotype was picked up many times. The CDR3 here is CSVGTDYGYTF. The CDR3, as DNA: TGCAGCGTTGGGACAGACTATGGCTACACCTTC. The J gene is TRBJ1-2, the V gene TRBV29-1; maybe TRBD1 (6 bases). In germline, CDR1 is SQVTM, CDR2 ANQGSEA. This CDR3 is 11 amino acids long. V shed 4 bases and J shed 3 bases, with 6 bases lying between them.

This clonotype occurred a few times. The chain carries TRBV30 and TRBJ2-6; no clear D. CDR3 length: 18 residues. The V end lost 3 bases, the J end lost 4 bases, and 22 bases lay between the germline ends. CDR1 and CDR2 (germline): GTSNPN, SVGIG (reference sequence). In nucleotides, the CDR3 is TGTGCCTGGAGCGAGATGGGGAAAGGAGAGGCCGGGGCCAACGTCCTGACTTTC. It specifies CAWSEMGKGEAGANVLTF.

The CDR3 DNA follows: TGTGCCTGGAGCCTCTACAGGGGGCCGAGTTATGGCTACACCTTC. Its protein is CAWSLYRGPSYGYTF. The chain carries TRBV30 and TRBJ1-2; 9 positions match TRBD1. The CDR3 covers 15 residues. CDR1 is GTSNPN, CDR2 SVGIG, per germline (reference sequence). The V segment lost 3 bases and the J segment 5 bases; nucleotides outside the gene matches: 10.

In its sample, this clonotype was seen a few times. This chain uses TRBV4-2 with TRBJ1-1; D gene unclear. Trimming took 2 bases from V and 0 from J, leaving 10 bases between them. The length of the CDR3 is 15 residues. From germline, CDR1 is LGHNA and CDR2 YNFKEQ. In nucleotides, the CDR3 is TGTGCCAGCAGCCAAAGAGTACAGCTGAACACTGAAGCTTTCTTT. This encodes CASSQRVQLNTEAFF.

This clonotype was seen a handful of times. The rearrangement uses TRBV7-6 and TRBJ1-1, with TRBD1 matching 9 bases. V shed 3 bases and J 4 bases; nucleotides not matched to a gene: 6. CDR3 length: 15 residues. Germline assignment: CDR1 SGHVS and CDR2 FNYEAQ. This chain's CDR3 is CASSFDLGQGTEAFF. For the CDR3, the DNA is TGTGCCAGCAGCTTTGATCTGGGACAGGGCACTGAAGCTTTCTTT.

This clonotype was counted a few times. DNA of the CDR3: TGCAGTGCTAGGGGTCCCAAAGCCTACGAGCAGTACTTC. Its translation is CSARGPKAYEQYF. The chain links TRBV20-1 to TRBJ2-7; D unclear. Per germline, CDR1 DFQATT and CDR2 SNEGSKA (reference sequence). With 3 bases removed from V and 2 bases from J, the gap between germline ends came to 11 bases. The CDR3 loop spans 13 amino acids.